This is a list of T cell receptor beta chains from one sample in a study of T cell changes during pregnancy in multiple sclerosis. The protocol was immunoSEQ multiplex PCR, while the TCRdb copy is restricted to in-frame clones and leaves out a portion. The sample carries tens of thousands of clones, around 92% recorded once. The sequenced sample was peripheral blood, obtained before pregnancy. The receptors shown here come from a female donor with multiple sclerosis, enrolled in a pregnancy study. Both conserved end residues are part of each CDR3. D genes are given only for firm matches. Only part of the rows carry a size: once, few, many, or a class if the clone is expanded.

>TRBD2|-|TRBJ2-7|TRBV5-1
TGCGCCAGCAGCTACGGACTAGCTCAAGAGCAGTACTTC
CASSYGLAQEQYF
>-|-|TRBJ1-1|TRBV5-1
TGCGCCAGCAGCTTCGAACCGCGAGACACTGAAGCTTTCTTT
CASSFEPRDTEAFF
>-|-|TRBJ1-5|TRBV30
TGTGCCTGGAGCTCAGGGGTCTGGCAGCCCCAGCATTTT
CAWSSGVWQPQHF
>TRBD2|-|TRBJ2-1|TRBV19
TGTGCCAGTAGTATAGACCTAGCGGGAGTCCCCTACAATGAGCAGTTCTTC
CASSIDLAGVPYNEQFF
>-|-|TRBJ2-2|TRBV7-6
TGTGCCAGCAGCCCCGCCCGGGGCGGGGAGCTGTTTTTT
CASSPARGGELFF
>-|-|TRBJ2-2|TRBV28
TGTGCCAGCAGTTTAGCGGGGACTGAGAGCGGGGAGCTGTTTTTT
CASSLAGTESGELFF
>TRBD2|-|TRBJ2-1|TRBV5-1
TGCGCCAGCAGCCTGAGGGGGACTAGCGGGAACCCTTTGTACAATGAGCAGTTCTTC
CASSLRGTSGNPLYNEQFF
>TRBD2|few|TRBJ2-7|TRBV2
TGTGCCAGCGGGACTAGCGGGACCTACGAGCAGTACTTC
CASGTSGTYEQYF
>TRBD1|-|TRBJ2-1|TRBV25-1
TGTGCCAGCAGTGGCGATCCGGGACAGTACAATGAGCAGTTCTTC
CASSGDPGQYNEQFF
>TRBD2|-|TRBJ2-7|TRBV11-2
TGTGCCAGCAGCTTAATCCGGAAGCGGGACTACGAGCAGTACTTC
CASSLIRKRDYEQYF
>TRBD2|-|TRBJ2-1|TRBV7-3
TGTGCCAGCAGCTTAGCGGGGGGGGTCTCCTACAATGAGCAGTTCTTC
CASSLAGGVSYNEQFF
>TRBD1|-|TRBJ2-2|TRBV5-1
TGCGCCAGCAGCTTGGAACCTACAGGGGGCTACAACACCGGGGAGCTGTTTTTT
CASSLEPTGGYNTGELFF
>-|-|TRBJ2-1|TRBV21-1
TGTGCCAGCAGGAACAGGGGGGTGAGTGAGCAGTTCTTC
CASRNRGVSEQFF
>TRBD1|-|TRBJ1-1|TRBV28
TGTGCCAGCAGTTTAGACAGGGGGTTTGGCACTGAAGCTTTCTTT
CASSLDRGFGTEAFF
>-|-|TRBJ1-3|TRBV2
TGTGCCAGCAGCTTCGACAGGAGGCGGCCGGACACCATATATTTT
CASSFDRRRPDTIYF
>-|-|TRBJ2-1|TRBV19
TGTGCCAGTCGAGTCTCGGGTAGGAATGAGCAGTTCTTC
CASRVSGRNEQFF
>-|once|TRBJ2-5|TRBV7-7
TGTGCTAGCAGCTTTACAGGGTTTCAAGAGACCCAGTACTTC
CASSFTGFQETQYF
>-|-|TRBJ2-1|TRBV7-2
TGTGCCAGCAGCCAGCTCGGGCAGGGTCGGGATGAGCAGTTCTTC
CASSQLGQGRDEQFF
>-|-|TRBJ2-2|TRBV5-4
TGTGCCAGCAGCCCTTCCGGGAGCCGGCACACCGGGGAGCTGTTTTTT
CASSPSGSRHTGELFF
>-|-|TRBJ2-3|TRBV7-2
TGTGCCAGCAGCTCCCGTTTCGCGGCCGGTGGTGATACGCAGTATTTT
CASSSRFAAGGDTQYF
>TRBD2|-|TRBJ2-3|TRBV29-1
TGCAGCGTTGTGACTAGCGGGAGGGCAGATACGCAGTATTTT
CSVVTSGRADTQYF
>-|-|TRBJ2-7|TRBV14
TGTGCCAGCAGCCCCCGCCCGGGAGTCTACGAGCAGTACTTC
CASSPRPGVYEQYF
>TRBD2|-|TRBJ2-1|TRBV9
TGTGCCAGCAGCACCGGGACTAGCGGGAGAAATGAGCAGTTCTTC
CASSTGTSGRNEQFF
>-|-|TRBJ1-4|TRBV5-8
TGTGCCAGCAGCCGGACAGTTGGGGATGAAAAACTGTTTTTT
CASSRTVGDEKLFF
>TRBD2|-|TRBJ2-7|TRBV27
TGTGCCAGCAGTCCCACTAGCGGCTCCTACGAGCAGTACTTC
CASSPTSGSYEQYF
>-|-|TRBJ2-7|TRBV27
TGTGCCAGCAGCCCTGAGTCTCTCACAGGGACCGTCGAGCAGTACTTC
CASSPESLTGTVEQYF
>TRBD1|-|TRBJ2-1|TRBV19
TGTGCCAGTAGTCCCGGGACAGGGGGAAATGAGCAGTTCTTC
CASSPGTGGNEQFF
>TRBD2|-|TRBJ2-1|TRBV15
TGTGCCACCAGTAGACCTAGCGGGAGGGACAATGAGCAGTTCTTC
CATSRPSGRDNEQFF
>TRBD1|-|TRBJ2-1|TRBV6-6
TGTGCCAGCAGGCCCGGGACAGGGGAGAACAATGAGCAGTTCTTC
CASRPGTGENNEQFF
>-|-|TRBJ1-1|TRBV7-6
TGTGCCAGCAGCTTAGCCGGGGTGAACACTGAAGCTTTCTTT
CASSLAGVNTEAFF
>TRBD2|-|TRBJ2-7|TRBV19
TGTGCCAGTAGCATTCTACTAGCGGGAGGGCGCGAGCAGTACTTC
CASSILLAGGREQYF
>TRBD2|-|TRBJ2-3|TRBV6-4
TGTGCCAGCAGCCTCGCGACTAGCAGCACAGATACGCAGTATTTT
CASSLATSSTDTQYF
>-|-|TRBJ1-1|TRBV27
TGTGCCAGCAGATCACAGGAGCTGAACACTGAAGCTTTCTTT
CASRSQELNTEAFF
>-|once|TRBJ2-3|TRBV18
TGTGCCAGCTCACGGGGAGACGGGCCAGATACGCAGTATTTT
CASSRGDGPDTQYF